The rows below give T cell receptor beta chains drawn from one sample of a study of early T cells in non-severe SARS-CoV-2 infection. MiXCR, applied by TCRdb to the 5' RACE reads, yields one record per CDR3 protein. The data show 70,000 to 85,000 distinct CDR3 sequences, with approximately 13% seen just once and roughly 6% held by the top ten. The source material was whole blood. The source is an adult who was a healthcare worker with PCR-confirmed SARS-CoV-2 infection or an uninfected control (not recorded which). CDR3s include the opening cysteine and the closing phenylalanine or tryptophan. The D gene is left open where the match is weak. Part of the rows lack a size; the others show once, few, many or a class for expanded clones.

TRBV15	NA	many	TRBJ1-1	TGTGCCACCAGCAGAGATCGAAGGGGACGCTTGAACACTGAAGCTTTCTTT	CATSRDRRGRLNTEAFF
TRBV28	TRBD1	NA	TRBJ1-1	TGTGCCAGCAGCCCCGGGACAGGGGCCGGAGGGGCTTTCTTT	CASSPGTGAGGAFF
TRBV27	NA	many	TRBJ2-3	TGTGCCAGCAGTTCGCAGAGCCCGAGTACGCAGTATTTT	CASSSQSPSTQYF
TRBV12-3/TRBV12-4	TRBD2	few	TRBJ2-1	TGTGCCAGCAGTTCCTCGATGGTAGCGGGAGACAATGAGCAGTTCTTC	CASSSSMVAGDNEQFF
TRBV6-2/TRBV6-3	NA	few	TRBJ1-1	TGTGCCAGCAGTTCACAGGACACGAACACTGAAGCTTTCTTT	CASSSQDTNTEAFF
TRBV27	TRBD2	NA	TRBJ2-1	TGTGCCAGCAGCTTACCGGGACTAGCCAAAAGGGATGAGCAGTTCTTC	CASSLPGLAKRDEQFF
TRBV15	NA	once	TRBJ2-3	TGTGCCACCAGCAGAGATCGAGGAATTGGACCAGATACGCAGTATTTT	CATSRDRGIGPDTQYF
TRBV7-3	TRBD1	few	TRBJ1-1	TGTGCCAGCAGCGTAACTCCTTCAGGGGGAGCTTTCTTT	CASSVTPSGGAFF
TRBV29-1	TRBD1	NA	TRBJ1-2	TGCAGCGTTGGTGGACAGGGGAACTATGGCTACACCTTC	CSVGGQGNYGYTF
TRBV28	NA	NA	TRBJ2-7	TGTGCCAGCAGGTCAGGGATAGGGTACGAGCAGTACTTC	CASRSGIGYEQYF
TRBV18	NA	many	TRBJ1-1	TGTGCCAGCACACAGCACGAAGGCACTGAAGCTTTCTTT	CASTQHEGTEAFF
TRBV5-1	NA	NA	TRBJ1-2	TGCGCCAGCAGCCAATCCCCAGGGAACTATGGCTACACCTTC	CASSQSPGNYGYTF
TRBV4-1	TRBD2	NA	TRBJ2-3	TGCGCCAGCAGCCAAGGAGTAGCGGGGGGGCTAAATACGCAGTATTTT	CASSQGVAGGLNTQYF
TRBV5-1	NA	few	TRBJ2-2	TGCGCCAGCAGCTTGGGATGGGCCACCGGGGAGCTGTTTTTT	CASSLGWATGELFF
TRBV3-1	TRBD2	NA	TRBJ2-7	TGTGCCAGCAGCCAAGGGACTAGCCCCTACGAGCAGTACTTC	CASSQGTSPYEQYF
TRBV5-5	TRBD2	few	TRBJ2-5	TGTGCCAGCAGCATGGGGCCCAGCGGGGGCCCACAAGAGACCCAGTACTTC	CASSMGPSGGPQETQYF
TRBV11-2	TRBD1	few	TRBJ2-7	TGTGCCAGCAGAGACCACACAGGGGGAGGAAACTACGAGCAGTACTTC	CASRDHTGGGNYEQYF
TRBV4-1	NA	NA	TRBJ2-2	TGCGCCAGCAGCCAAGTGGGCCGAGGCGGGGAGCTGTTTTTT	CASSQVGRGGELFF
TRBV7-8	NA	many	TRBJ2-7	TGTGCCAGCAGCTCCCCCACCCGGGACCGATCCTACGAGCAGTACTTC	CASSSPTRDRSYEQYF
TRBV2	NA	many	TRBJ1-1	TGTGCCAGCAGTTACGGGACGATGGGTGAAGCTTTCTTT	CASSYGTMGEAFF
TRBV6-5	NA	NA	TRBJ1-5	TGTGCCAGCAGAACAGGGTTATATAGCAATCAGCCCCAGCATTTT	CASRTGLYSNQPQHF
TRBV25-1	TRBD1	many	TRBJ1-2	TGTGCCAGCAGTGAGTACAGGGGTGGCTATGGCTACACCTTC	CASSEYRGGYGYTF
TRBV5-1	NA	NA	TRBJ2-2	TGCGCCAGCAGCCCGGACAGTTTGCGGGAGCTGTTTTTT	CASSPDSLRELFF
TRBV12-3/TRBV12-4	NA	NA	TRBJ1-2	TGTGCCAGCAGTCCCGGGGAGGGACGTCACTATGGCTACACCTTC	CASSPGEGRHYGYTF
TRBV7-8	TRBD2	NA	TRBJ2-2	TGTGCCAGCAGCTTGGCGGGAGGGCCTTTTTTGACCGGGGAGCTGTTTTTT	CASSLAGGPFLTGELFF
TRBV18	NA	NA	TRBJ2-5	TGTGCCAGCTCACCCGTCCTAAAGGTCGAGACCCAGTACTTC	CASSPVLKVETQYF
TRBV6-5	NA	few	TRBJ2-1	TGTGCCAGCAGACCCCAGGGCCCAAGTAGGTACAATGAGCAGTTCTTC	CASRPQGPSRYNEQFF
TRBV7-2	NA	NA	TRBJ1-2	TGTGCCAGCACTCTGGAGGCAGGAAACTATGGCTACACCTTC	CASTLEAGNYGYTF
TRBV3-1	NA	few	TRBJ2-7	TGTGCCAGCAGCCACCCTGGCAGCACCTACGAGCAGTACTTC	CASSHPGSTYEQYF
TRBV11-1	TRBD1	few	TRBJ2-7	TGTGCCAGCAGCCCCCGACAGGGGCCCTACGAGCAGTACTTC	CASSPRQGPYEQYF
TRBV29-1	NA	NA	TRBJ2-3	TGCAGCGCCGGAGGGACAGGCACAGATACGCAGTATTTT	CSAGGTGTDTQYF
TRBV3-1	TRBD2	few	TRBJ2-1	TGTGCCAGCAGCCAACGGGGGGGCCCGTACAATGAGCAGTTCTTC	CASSQRGGPYNEQFF
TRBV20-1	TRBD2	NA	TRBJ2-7	TGCAGTGCTACGGGACCGGGAGGCGAGCAGTACTTC	CSATGPGGEQYF
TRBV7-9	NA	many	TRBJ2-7	TGTGCCAGCAGCTTAGCCCCGGGGGAGCAGTACTTC	CASSLAPGEQYF
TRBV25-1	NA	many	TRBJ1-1	TGTGCCAGCAGTGACTGGAGAGTGAACACTGAAGCTTTCTTT	CASSDWRVNTEAFF
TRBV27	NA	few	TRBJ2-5	TGTGCCAGCAGTTTGGGGCCGCCCAGGTGGGAGACCCAGTACTTC	CASSLGPPRWETQYF
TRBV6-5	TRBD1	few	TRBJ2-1	TGTGCCAGTCGATCAACAGGGGGTCTCCACAATGAGCAGTTCTTC	CASRSTGGLHNEQFF
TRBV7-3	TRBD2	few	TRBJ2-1	TGTGCCAGCAGCGCGCTAGCGGGGGGGCACGGTGAGCAGTTCTTC	CASSALAGGHGEQFF
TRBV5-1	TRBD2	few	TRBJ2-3	TGCGCCAGCAGCTTGGCGGGACTAGCGCTAAATACGCAGTATTTT	CASSLAGLALNTQYF
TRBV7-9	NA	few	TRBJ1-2	TGTGCCAGCAGCCTGGAACAGGGAAGACAGGAGGGCTACACCTTC	CASSLEQGRQEGYTF
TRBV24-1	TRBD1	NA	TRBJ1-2	TGTGCCACCAGTGCCCGGGACAGGGACTATGGCTACACCTTC	CATSARDRDYGYTF
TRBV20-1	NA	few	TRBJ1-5	TGCAGTGCTAGTGCCCCCGGAGGGGGTACTCAGCCCCAGCATTTT	CSASAPGGGTQPQHF
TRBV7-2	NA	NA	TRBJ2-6	TGTGCCAGCAGCTTCGGGGGCGCTGGGGCCAACGTCCTGACTTTC	CASSFGGAGANVLTF
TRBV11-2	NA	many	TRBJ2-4	TGTGCCAGCAGCCGAAGAGGCCAGACCCAAAACATTCAGTACTTC	CASSRRGQTQNIQYF
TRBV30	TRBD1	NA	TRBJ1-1	TGTGCCTGGAGTGCCTGGGACAGGGAAACTGAAGCTTTCTTT	CAWSAWDRETEAFF
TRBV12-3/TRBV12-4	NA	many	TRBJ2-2	TGTGCCAGCAGTTTCCAGCAGGTCCACGGGGAGCTGTTTTTT	CASSFQQVHGELFF
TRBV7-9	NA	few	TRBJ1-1	TGTGCCACCCAGTCTAACCACGTGAACACTGAAGCTTTCTTT	CATQSNHVNTEAFF
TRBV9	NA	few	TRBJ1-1	TGTGCCAGCAGCGTCTCGGACCTTGAAGCTTTCTTT	CASSVSDLEAFF
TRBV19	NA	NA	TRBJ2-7	TGTGCCAGTAGTATCAACAGGGTGAACGAGCAGTACTTC	CASSINRVNEQYF
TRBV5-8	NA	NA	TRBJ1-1	TGTGCCAGCAGCCCACCGACGACAACCCAGGGAGCTTTCTTT	CASSPPTTTQGAFF
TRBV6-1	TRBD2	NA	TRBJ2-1	TGTGCCAGCAGTTGGCGGGAGACCGGCCTCGATGAGCAGTTCTTC	CASSWRETGLDEQFF
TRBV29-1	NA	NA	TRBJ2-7	TGCAGCATCTGGGGAAGGGGCCCCTACGAGCAGTACTTC	CSIWGRGPYEQYF
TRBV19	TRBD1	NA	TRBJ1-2	TGTGCCAGTAGTACCCCGGGACAGTTAAATGGCTACACCTTC	CASSTPGQLNGYTF
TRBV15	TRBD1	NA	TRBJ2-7	TGTGCCACCAGCAGGGAACCGGGACAGGGGCCCTTTAGACCGCATGAGCAGTACTTC	CATSREPGQGPFRPHEQYF
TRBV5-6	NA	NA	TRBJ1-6	TGTGCCAGCAGCCTTCCGGAGTACTCGACCCTCCACTTT	CASSLPEYSTLHF
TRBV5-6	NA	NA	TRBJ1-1	TGTGCCAGCAGCCTGGGGGCTTGGGGGACAGAAGCTTTCTTT	CASSLGAWGTEAFF
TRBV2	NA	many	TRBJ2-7	TGTGCCAGCAGGGAACCCGACAGGAGACGGGTCTACGAGCAGTACTTC	CASREPDRRRVYEQYF
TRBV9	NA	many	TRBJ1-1	TGTGCCAGCAGCGACACCTGGTTCGGGGGCACTGAAGCTTTCTTT	CASSDTWFGGTEAFF
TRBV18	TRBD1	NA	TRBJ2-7	TGTGCCAGCTCACCCGGGACAGGGCCCTACGAGCAGTACTTC	CASSPGTGPYEQYF